The clone carrying this T cell receptor (beta chain) showed up just a few times. Its antigen is undetermined. Germline V gene lookup returns CDR1 SGHDT and CDR2 YYEEEE. This CDR3 is built from 14 residues. V was pared by 2 bases and J by 5 bases, with 12 bases between. This specimen comes from a study of response to subunit inactivated influenza vaccine. Study-level results: Few additional T cells are recruited per seasonal influenza vaccination, authors suggested.

TCRdb recomputed calls from the RT-PCR reads with MiXCR, one row per CDR3 protein. The table has 750,000 to 850,000 distinct CDR3 sequences, around a sixth seen once. The receptor was isolated from a man between 50 and 59 years old who received an inactivated influenza vaccine. Sequences were derived from PBMCs from blood, sampled about 5 days after vaccination. The chain has TRBV5-6 and TRBJ2-3; possible D gene TRBD1, 5 bases. The chain's CDR3 is CASSFLGAGDTQYF. DNA for the CDR3: TGTGCCAGCAGCTTTCTAGGGGCTGGAGATACGCAGTATTTT.